This T cell receptor (beta chain) was retrieved from a study of blood T cell repertoires in COVID-19. Study-level background: Sites in the United States, Italy and Spain provided acute and convalescent COVID-19 samples. The analysed material was cDNA or gDNA that came from T cells, B-cell-depleted T cells, or PBMCs.

Original data processing: Estimation of nucleated cell counts was performed using reference gene primer amplification. Generated by immunoSEQ multiplex PCR, the TCRdb table keeps only in-frame clones and is missing some. The D gene and trimming were derived from the DNA, and the V and J assignments and clone size from that table. Of roughly 280,000 clones detected, about nine tenths appear once; the ten largest clones hold approximately 9%. Germline-derived CDR1 and CDR2 are SGHNT and YYREEE (reference sequence). The CDR3 consists of 18 residues. Trimming removed 0 bases from V and 0 bases from J, with 19 bases in between.

J is TRBJ2-7 and V is TRBV5-4; the D gene is possibly TRBD2 (6 bases). Material: peripheral blood. The sequence was obtained from a man aged 35 to 55 with active or convalescent COVID-19. CDR3 sequence: CASSLDLGGLLSSYEQYF. DNA of the CDR3: TGTGCCAGCAGCTTGGACCTCGGGGGTCTCCTGAGCTCCTACGAGCAGTACTTC.